The clone carrying this T cell receptor (beta chain) was observed a few times. Its antigen remains unidentified. This specimen comes from a study of blood T cells in healthy people across ages. PBMCs were isolated at a quantity of at least 6.5 million per sample. The CDR3 is 14 amino acids. With 3 bases removed from V and 2 bases from J, the gap between germline ends came to 9 bases. Using a J-beta primer mix together with a sample-barcoded 5' primer, a second PCR was run for about 6 to 11 cycles. MiXCR was run by TCRdb on the 5' RACE reads, yielding one entry per CDR3 protein. This table holds about 1.8 million distinct CDR3 sequences, less than 50% found once. Study-level findings and limits: Higher diversity and more naive CD4+ cells were features of long-lived donors, compared to aged donors.

V usage is TRBV12-3 or TRBV12-4 and J usage is TRBJ2-3, with D uncertain. The sequencing input was blood. The sequence was collected from a woman between 35 and 50 years old in good health. The CDR3 nucleotides read TGTGCCAGCAGTTTGTTTAGAGCCACAGATACGCAGTATTTT. Its protein is CASSLFRATDTQYF.